What follows is one TCR beta chain and its context. Its specificity is unknown. This sample stems from a study of radiation and T cells in renal cell carcinoma. The study, taken as a whole, reports: In blood, top tumor clones expanded by 2 weeks, shrinking by 4.

Looked up from germline, CDR1 is SGHTA and CDR2 is FQGNSA. Trimming pared 5 bases from V and 4 bases from J, leaving 17 bases between. CDR3 length: 15 amino acids. The method was immunoSEQ multiplex PCR; TCRdb's version includes in-frame clones alone and lacks a portion of them. The sample includes some 120,000 clones, approximately 78% of them seen just once. Indicated time point: blood 2 weeks post-SBRT. Treatment specified: 15 Gy SBRT to primary tumor, nephrectomy 4 weeks later. After SBRT, blood was collected at 2 and 4 weeks, plus baseline. This renal cell carcinoma was of the clear cell type. The TCR sequence derives from a woman in her sixties or seventies with renal cell carcinoma. The chain employs TRBV7-2 and TRBJ1-2; D gene unclear. This sample comprised blood, obtained from a patient whose treatment included radiotherapy and nephrectomy. Here the CDR3 DNA reads TGTGCCAGCAGCATCCCTCCGGGCAGTACCTATGGCTACACCTTC. It translates to CASSIPPGSTYGYTF.